This T cell receptor beta chain was profiled in a study of control samples from healthy donors and cancer patients. The germline gives CDR1 SGHRS, CDR2 YFSETQ. With 0 bases removed from V and 4 bases from J, the gap between germline ends came to 9 bases. CDR3 size: 14 residues. Sequencing used immunoSEQ multiplex PCR; TCRdb keeps in-frame clones, though not all of them. This table has roughly 400,000 clones, roughly 90% appearing once. The chain links TRBV5-1 to TRBJ2-3; D gene unclear. This TCR derives from a man in his forties with head and neck cancer. Sequencing input: PBMCs. CDR3 coding DNA: TGCGCCAGCAGCTTGGCGACGCGCCCAGATACGCAGTATTTT. This translates into CASSLATRPDTQYF.